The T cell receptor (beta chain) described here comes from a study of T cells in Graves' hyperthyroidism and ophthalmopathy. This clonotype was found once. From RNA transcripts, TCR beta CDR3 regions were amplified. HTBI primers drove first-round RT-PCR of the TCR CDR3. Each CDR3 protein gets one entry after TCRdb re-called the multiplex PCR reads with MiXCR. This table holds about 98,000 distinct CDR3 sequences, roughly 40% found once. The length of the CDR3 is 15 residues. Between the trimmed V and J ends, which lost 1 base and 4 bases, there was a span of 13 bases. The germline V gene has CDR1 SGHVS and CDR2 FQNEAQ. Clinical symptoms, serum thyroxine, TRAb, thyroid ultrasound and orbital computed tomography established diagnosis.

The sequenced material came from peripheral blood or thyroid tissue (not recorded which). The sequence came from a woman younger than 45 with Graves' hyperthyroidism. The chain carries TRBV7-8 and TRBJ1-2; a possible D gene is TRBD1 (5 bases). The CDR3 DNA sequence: TGTGCCAGCAGCTTAGGTCTCCAGGACACCTATGGCTACACCTTC. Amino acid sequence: CASSLGLQDTYGYTF.